A single sample is the source of the 26 T cell receptor beta chains below, sequenced in a study of T cells in Graves' hyperthyroidism and ophthalmopathy. TCR beta CDR3 region amplification was performed from RNA transcripts. HTBI primers were the set used in a first-round RT-PCR of the TCR CDR3. One entry per CDR3 protein results from TCRdb running MiXCR on the multiplex PCR reads. Here the sample spans about 560,000 distinct CDR3 sequences, roughly 15% being singletons. The sequenced sample was blood. The receptors derive from a middle-aged woman with Graves' hyperthyroidism.

This clonotype was observed at least ten times. The chain joins TRBV11-2 to TRBJ1-2; TRBD1 agrees at 8 bases. Germline CDR1 reads SGHAT; CDR2 reads FQNNGV. This CDR3 spans 14 amino acids. The V segment lost 4 bases and the J segment 3 bases; nucleotides outside the gene matches: 4. The CDR3 region has the DNA TGTGCCAGCAGCTCCATCAGGGGGCACTATGGCTACACCTTC. Residues: CASSSIRGHYGYTF.

The chain recombines TRBV7-2 with TRBJ2-2; D is perhaps TRBD1 or TRBD2 (7 bases each). Germline CDR1 and CDR2: SGHTA and FQGNSA. The CDR3 consists of 14 residues. Trimming took 5 bases from V and 7 from J, leaving 14 bases between them. The CDR3 region is CASSNRGGGGELFF. CDR3 nucleotides: TGTGCCAGCAGCAACAGGGGAGGGGGCGGGGAGCTGTTTTTT.

The V and J genes are TRBV6-1 and TRBJ2-7; D is possibly TRBD2 (6 bases). The CDR3 loop spans 14 amino acids. Germline CDR1 MNHNS, CDR2 SASEGT. V lost 6 bases to trimming and J lost 0 bases, with 12 bases between them. Here the CDR3 reads CASRAGDLSYEQYF. CDR3 coding DNA: TGTGCCAGCAGAGCGGGTGATCTCTCCTACGAGCAGTACTTC.

This clonotype appeared a few times. J is TRBJ2-1 and V is TRBV25-1; the match to TRBD1 covers 7 bases. J was trimmed by 4 bases and V by 3 bases; bases with no gene match: 9. Germline CDR1 reads MGHDK; CDR2 reads SYGVNS. The CDR3 has 16 residues. In DNA, the CDR3 is TGTGCCAGCAGTGATATCGGACAGGACCGTTACAATGAGCAGTTCTTC. Protein: CASSDIGQDRYNEQFF.

At least ten counts were recorded for this clonotype. The gene calls are TRBV2 and TRBJ2-7; no clear D gene. The V end lost 3 bases, the J end lost 6 bases, and 12 bases lay between the germline ends. There are 13 residues in the CDR3. Germline lookup yields CDR1 SNHLY and CDR2 FYNNEI. CDR3 DNA: TGTGCCAGCAGTGATCCCCGAGACGCCGAGCAGTACTTC. Protein product: CASSDPRDAEQYF. Based on the CDR3 plus reference TRBV2 and TRBJ2-7, the full variable domain is EPEVTQTPSHQVTQMGQEVILRCVPISNHLYFYWYRQILGQKVEFLVSFYNNEISEKSEIFDDQFSVERPDGSNFTLKIRSTKLEDSAMYFCASSDPRDAEQYFGPGTRLTVT.

This clonotype was observed at least ten times. V is TRBV27 and J is TRBJ2-3; the match to TRBD1 covers 8 bases. This CDR3 spans 13 amino acids. J lost 6 bases, V lost 7 bases, and 6 bases had no gene match. Germline V gene lookup returns CDR1 MNHEY and CDR2 SMNVEV (reference sequence). The CDR3 protein is CASTDRAEDTQYF. Written as DNA, the CDR3 is TGTGCCAGCACGGACAGGGCGGAGGATACGCAGTATTTT.

The J gene is TRBJ2-7, the V gene TRBV4-1; 9 nucleotides agree with TRBD2. The V gene end was trimmed by 5 bases and the J gene end by 4 bases; junction bases not matched to a gene: 6. The CDR3 is 14 amino acids. The germline CDR1 and CDR2 sequences are MGHRA and YSYEKL. In nucleotides, the CDR3 is TGCGCCAGCAGCTTAGCGGGAGTAACGTACGAGCAGTACTTC. Its translation: CASSLAGVTYEQYF.

This clonotype appeared a single time. This chain uses TRBV7-9 with TRBJ2-3; D is possibly TRBD1 (5 bases). The J call may be mistaken, given a closer DNA end match to TRBJ1-5. CDR1 is SEHNR, CDR2 FQNEAQ, per germline (reference sequence). The CDR3 has 15 amino acids. The CDR3 loop is CASSPGTSVTDTQHF. DNA of the CDR3: TGTGCCAGCAGCCCCGGGACTAGCGTCACAGATACACAGCATTTT.

The rearrangement joins TRBV25-1 to TRBJ2-1; perhaps TRBD1 as D (6 bases). With 3 bases removed from V and 5 bases from J, the gap between germline ends came to 8 bases. CDR1 and CDR2 (germline): MGHDK, SYGVNS. The CDR3 runs 13 residues. CDR3 residues: CASSEGTNNEQFF. The CDR3 DNA is TGTGCCAGCAGTGAGGGGACAAACAATGAGCAGTTCTTC.

This clonotype was found many times. The CDR3 protein is CASSTSYSGNTIYF. The CDR3 DNA is TGTGCCAGCAGTACAAGCTACTCTGGAAACACCATATATTTT. The chain combines TRBV6-1 with TRBJ1-3; D is unclear. In germline, CDR1 is MNHNS, CDR2 SASEGT. V was cut by 5 bases and J by 0 bases, with 8 bases left in between. CDR3 length: 14 amino acids.

This clonotype was picked up many times. The chain couples TRBV11-2 to TRBJ1-1; D uncertain. In germline, CDR1 is SGHAT, CDR2 FQNNGV. V shed 5 bases and J shed 1 base, with 8 bases lying between them. CDR3 length equals 13 residues. The CDR3 loop reads CASSRVRNTEAFF. The CDR3 DNA sequence: TGTGCCAGCAGCCGAGTCAGGAACACTGAAGCTTTCTTT.

This clonotype was observed a handful of times. The rearrangement joins TRBV7-9 to TRBJ2-3; no clear D gene. Trimming stripped 2 bases from V and 1 base from J, with 7 bases between. The germline gives CDR1 SEHNR, CDR2 FQNEAQ (reference sequence). This CDR3 is built from 14 residues. The CDR3 is CASSLIEGTDTQYF. Here the CDR3 DNA reads TGTGCCAGCAGCTTAATAGAGGGCACAGATACGCAGTATTTT. The whole variable domain, filled in from reference TRBV7-9 and TRBJ2-3, reads DTGVSQNPRHKITKRGQNVTFRCDPISEHNRLYWYRQTLGQGPEFLTYFQNEAQLEKSRLLSDRFSAERPKGSFSTLEIQRTEQGDSAMYLCASSLIEGTDTQYFGPGTRLTVL.

The chain employs TRBV29-1 and TRBJ2-1; D call uncertain. Looked up from germline, CDR1 is SQVTM and CDR2 is ANQGSEA. Trimming took 8 bases from V and 5 from J, leaving 22 bases between them. This CDR3 is built from 15 residues. The CDR3 nucleotides read TGCAGCCCTATCAACAAGTGGAAGTGCGACAATGAGCAGTTCTTC. Residues: CSPINKWKCDNEQFF.

This clonotype has only a few counts. This chain links TRBV20-1 with TRBJ2-7, with D perhaps TRBD2 (6 bases). The CDR3 length is 13 residues. CDR1 is DFQATT, CDR2 SNEGSKA, per germline (reference sequence). Trimming left V 3 bases short and J 5 bases short, with 14 bases between. The CDR3 reads CSASSGPQNEQYF. CDR3 coding DNA: TGCAGTGCTAGTAGCGGCCCTCAAAACGAGCAGTACTTC.

This chain joins TRBV5-1 and TRBJ2-2; D perhaps matches TRBD1 (6 bases). V dropped 0 bases and J dropped 2 bases, with 14 bases sitting between them. This CDR3 region has 17 residues. Germline CDR1 and CDR2: SGHRS and YFSETQ. CDR3 loop: CASSLAGQLINTGELFF. In DNA, the CDR3 is TGCGCCAGCAGCTTGGCTGGACAGTTAATCAACACCGGGGAGCTGTTTTTT.

This chain connects TRBV12-3 or TRBV12-4 to TRBJ1-5; D call uncertain. This CDR3 region has 12 residues. V lost 3 bases, J lost 9 bases, and 9 bases lay in between. The CDR3: CASSLMDRPQHF. Written as DNA, the CDR3 is TGTGCCAGCAGTTTGATGGACCGGCCCCAGCATTTT.

The table lists this clonotype with many counts. This chain connects TRBV5-6 to TRBJ2-7; 7 bases fit TRBD1. CDR3 length: 17 amino acids. The V segment lost 4 bases and the J segment 2 bases; nucleotides outside the gene matches: 15. Germline CDR1 SGHDT, CDR2 YYEEEE. CDR3: CASSHFEDRKRTYEQYF. Written as DNA, the CDR3 is TGTGCCAGCAGCCACTTTGAGGACAGGAAAAGGACCTACGAGCAGTACTTC.

This clonotype was seen many times. The chain carries TRBV5-1 and TRBJ2-1, with no clear D. V dropped 0 bases and J dropped 5 bases, with 6 bases sitting between them. The CDR3 runs to 13 residues. Germline V gene data show CDR1 as SGHRS and CDR2 as YFSETQ. CDR3 sequence: CASSLGIDNEQFF. CDR3 DNA: TGCGCCAGCAGCTTGGGCATAGACAATGAGCAGTTCTTC.

In this sample, this clonotype turned up many times. The chain's CDR3 is CASSLGQDDRAFF. CDR3 nucleotide sequence: TGTGCCAGCTCACTCGGACAAGATGACCGGGCTTTCTTT. The gene calls are TRBV18 and TRBJ1-1, with D tentatively TRBD1 (5 bases). Trimming removed 4 bases from V and 11 bases from J, with 17 bases in between. This CDR3 is 13 amino acids long. Germline lookup yields CDR1 KGHSH and CDR2 LQKENI.

This clonotype has ten or more counts. Germline and junction disagree at one end, which may indicate a read error. The chain carries TRBV20-1 and TRBJ1-2; possibly TRBD1 for D (6 bases). The CDR3 has 13 residues. Germline-derived CDR1 and CDR2 are DFQATT and SNEGSKA (reference sequence). CDR3 loop: CSARGGAYYGYTF. The CDR3 nucleotides are TGCAGTGCCAGAGGGGGGGCCTACTATGGCTACACCTTC.

This clonotype showed up many times. The gene calls are TRBV20-1 and TRBJ2-1; D call uncertain. This CDR3 is built from 14 residues. The germline V and J ends were trimmed by 6 bases and 0 bases, with 12 bases remaining between them. Germline CDR1 is DFQATT and CDR2 is SNEGSKA (reference sequence). The CDR3 DNA reads as TGCAGTGCCCGTATGCGGAGCTCCTACAATGAGCAGTTCTTC. This codes for CSARMRSSYNEQFF.

This clonotype appeared a few times. The chain carries TRBV19 and TRBJ2-3, with D hard to call. The germline V gene encodes CDR1 LNHDA and CDR2 SQIVND (reference sequence). Trimming pared 2 bases from V and 0 bases from J, leaving 9 bases between. CDR3 length: 15 residues. The CDR3: CASSISISSTDTQYF. The CDR3 DNA reads TGTGCCAGTAGTATAAGCATTTCTAGCACAGATACGCAGTATTTT. The variable domain in full, with the rest retrieved from reference TRBV19 and TRBJ2-3, is DGGITQSPKYLFRKEGQNVTLSCEQNLNHDAMYWYRQDPGQGLRLIYYSQIVNDFQKGDIAEGYSVSREKKESFPLTVTSAQKNPTAFYLCASSISISSTDTQYFGPGTRLTVL.

This clonotype was picked up many times. J is TRBJ2-1 and V is TRBV3-1; D remains ambiguous. The germline CDR1 and CDR2 sequences are LGHDT and YNNKEL (reference sequence). The CDR3 has 15 residues. Deletions cut 1 base from V and 9 bases from J, with 16 bases between. The CDR3 DNA reads as TGTGCCAGCAGCCAAGCGGCTCCAGAGTTGGCTGAGCAGTTCTTC. This sequence encodes CASSQAAPELAEQFF.

The genes are TRBV20-1 and TRBJ2-3, with 13 positions matching TRBD2. After removal of 6 bases from V and 5 bases from J, the junction contained 14 bases not matched to a gene. The CDR3 totals 17 residues. The germline V gene encodes CDR1 DFQATT and CDR2 SNEGSKA (reference sequence). CDR3 DNA: TGCAGTGCCGAGAGATCCCGACTAGCGGGAGGTTTAGATACGCAGTATTTT. Translation: CSAERSRLAGGLDTQYF.

This clonotype has a count of ten or more. The chain has TRBV28 and TRBJ2-1; TRBD1 matches 7 bases. Germline CDR1 and CDR2: MDHEN and SYDVKM. The junction had 7 bases not matched to a gene; V was cut back by 5 bases and J by 0 bases. The CDR3 is made up of 16 amino acids. The CDR3 here is CASSPGQASSYNEQFF. The CDR3 nucleotides are TGTGCCAGCAGTCCCGGACAGGCGAGCTCCTACAATGAGCAGTTCTTC.

This clonotype was counted ten times or more. V usage is TRBV30 and J usage is TRBJ2-2; TRBD2 is a possible D gene (5 bases). The V gene's germline CDR1 is GTSNPN and CDR2 SVGIG (reference sequence). V was trimmed by 3 bases and J by 1 base, leaving 6 bases between them. CDR3 length: 13 residues. Here the CDR3 reads CAWSRGNTGELFF. The CDR3 DNA is TGTGCCTGGAGCCGGGGGAACACCGGGGAGCTGTTTTTT.